Below are 29 T cell receptor beta chains sequenced from a single sample in a study of resident and recirculating memory T cells in vitiligo. The data were produced by immunoSEQ multiplex PCR, yet TCRdb's version contains in-frame clones alone and is incomplete. The sample has tens of thousands of clones; roughly 92% are singletons. The sample consisted of blood. Every receptor here comes from a male donor with vitiligo.

The V and J genes are TRBV4-2 and TRBJ2-1; TRBD2 agrees at 8 bases. Per germline, CDR1 LGHNA and CDR2 YNFKEQ. This CDR3 spans 17 amino acids. After removal of 2 bases from V and 8 bases from J, the junction contained 14 bases not matched to a gene. The CDR3 region has the DNA TGTGCCAGCAGCCAATACCCCGGCGGGGGGCTGTCCGATGAGCAGTTCTTC. It specifies CASSQYPGGGLSDEQFF.

The chain recombines TRBV6-1 with TRBJ1-3; the D gene is possibly TRBD1 (5 bases). The CDR3 runs 14 residues. Germline assignment: CDR1 MNHNS and CDR2 SASEGT. V was clipped by 5 bases and J by 2 bases, with 10 bases between them. The CDR3: CASSLQDAGNTIYF. CDR3 DNA: TGTGCCAGCAGTCTACAGGACGCTGGAAACACCATATATTTT.

This chain connects TRBV4-3 to TRBJ1-2; a weak D match, TRBD1 (5 bases). CDR3 size: 16 residues. V was shortened by 1 base and J by 8 bases, with 20 bases between the two germline ends. In germline, CDR1 is LGHNA, CDR2 YSLEER. The CDR3: CASSQGVGGTLKGYTF. CDR3 nucleotide sequence: TGCGCCAGCAGCCAAGGGGTGGGCGGGACCCTAAAGGGCTACACCTTC.

V and J are TRBV9 and TRBJ2-1; TRBD1 matches 7 bases. CDR3 size: 14 residues. J lost 3 bases, V lost 3 bases, and 3 bases had no gene match. Germline assignment: CDR1 SGDLS and CDR2 YYNGEE. CDR3: CASSEGDSYNEQFF. The CDR3 nucleotides read TGTGCCAGCAGCGAGGGGGACAGCTACAATGAGCAGTTCTTC.

The chain carries TRBV6-1 and TRBJ2-5, with 9 bases that match TRBD2. CDR1 is MNHNS and CDR2 is SASEGT in the germline V gene. The CDR3 is made up of 15 amino acids. V lost 6 bases to trimming and J lost 2 bases; unmatched junction nucleotides: 7. CDR3 sequence reads: CASRASGDLQETQYF. DNA for the CDR3: TGTGCCAGCAGGGCTAGCGGGGACTTACAAGAGACCCAGTACTTC.

The rearrangement joins TRBV7-3 to TRBJ2-1; no reliable D call. V shed 5 bases and J shed 6 bases, with 8 bases lying between them. Germline V gives CDR1 SGHTA, CDR2 FQGTGA. The CDR3 spans 12 residues. CDR3 in DNA: TGTGCCAGCAGCCGAACGGGCAATGAGCAGTTCTTC. Protein sequence: CASSRTGNEQFF.

The V gene is TRBV19, the J gene TRBJ2-3; no definite D call. The CDR3 is 14 amino acids. The germline gives CDR1 LNHDA, CDR2 SQIVND (reference sequence). V lost 5 bases and J lost 1, with 10 bases in between. CDR3 sequence reads: CASSPSRRTDTQYF. The CDR3 coding sequence is TGTGCCAGTAGTCCCTCTAGACGCACAGATACGCAGTATTTT.

The CDR3 DNA follows: TGTGCCAGCAGTGAAAGGACAGGGATATATGGCTACACCTTC. This gives the protein CASSERTGIYGYTF. The V and J genes are TRBV6-1 and TRBJ1-2, with 8 nucleotides matching TRBD1. V lost 2 bases, J lost 5 bases, and 4 bases stayed unmatched. CDR1 MNHNS and CDR2 SASEGT come from the germline V gene. This CDR3 spans 14 amino acids.

The V call is TRBV6-4, the J call TRBJ1-5, with D possibly matching TRBD1 (5 bases). The length of the CDR3 is 15 residues. V lost 6 bases, J lost 4 bases, and 16 bases lay in between. In germline, CDR1 is MRHNA, CDR2 SNTAGT. The CDR3 loop is CASSPVGGENQPQHF. As DNA, the CDR3 is TGTGCCAGCAGCCCTGTAGGAGGGGAAAATCAGCCCCAGCATTTT.

This chain joins TRBV5-1 and TRBJ2-2; the match to TRBD1 covers 9 bases. CDR1 and CDR2 from the germline V gene are SGHRS and YFSETQ. The V segment lost 7 bases and the J segment 6 bases; nucleotides outside the gene matches: 19. This CDR3 is 18 amino acids long. In nucleotides, the CDR3 is TGCGCCAGCCAGAGGCAGGACAGGGGTCTGTCGGAGGCCGGGGAGCTGTTTTTT. It codes for CASQRQDRGLSEAGELFF.

The rearrangement links TRBV12-5 to TRBJ2-5; 7 positions match TRBD2. Germline values: CDR1 LGHNT, CDR2 FRNRAP. The trim removed 5 bases at V and 5 bases at J, leaving 8 bases unmatched. The CDR3 contains 14 residues. CDR3 bases: TGTGCTAGTGGTCCCCGGACTAGGAGGGAGACCCAGTACTTC. It encodes CASGPRTRRETQYF.

J is TRBJ2-2 and V is TRBV9, with 8 bases aligning to TRBD2. Germline CDR1 reads SGDLS; CDR2 reads YYNGEE. The ends lost 3 bases at V and 7 bases at J; junction bases unmatched: 8. This CDR3 has 15 amino acids. The DNA of the CDR3 is TGTGCCAGCAGCGCCCCGGGGGGGCCTCACGGGGAGCTGTTTTTT. Translating gives CASSAPGGPHGELFF.

J is TRBJ2-1 and V is TRBV6-4, with a weak D call TRBD1 (6 bases). The CDR3 sequence is 14 residues long. Germline lookup yields CDR1 MRHNA and CDR2 SNTAGT. V gave up 5 bases and J gave up 6 bases, with 14 bases separating them. The DNA for the CDR3 is TGTGCCAGCAGTCTCCGGGAAGGGGGCAATGAGCAGTTCTTC. This codes for CASSLREGGNEQFF.

This sequence joins TRBV4-1 and TRBJ2-1; D remains unclear. The CDR3 is 17 residues long. The germline V gene has CDR1 MGHRA and CDR2 YSYEKL. Trimming left V 1 base short and J 7 bases short, with 20 bases between. The CDR3, as DNA: TGCGCCAGCAGCCAAGTTGACTTAGTGCCCGCCCCTAATGAGCAGTTCTTC. Its translation: CASSQVDLVPAPNEQFF.

The genes are TRBV4-1 and TRBJ2-3; 12 bases map to TRBD2. This CDR3 has 16 amino acids. CDR1 MGHRA and CDR2 YSYEKL come from the germline V gene. Losses at the gene ends were 1 base for V and 3 bases for J; bases not matched to a gene: 2. CDR3 in amino acids: CASSQGTSGDTDTQYF. The CDR3 DNA reads TGCGCCAGCAGCCAAGGGACTAGCGGGGATACAGATACGCAGTATTTT.

The chain couples TRBV6-5 to TRBJ2-7; tentatively, D is TRBD2 (5 bases). Trimming removed 5 bases at V and 0 bases at J, with 11 bases between. Germline CDR1 and CDR2: MNHEY and SVGAGI. The CDR3 extends over 14 amino acids. DNA for the CDR3: TGTGCCAGCAGTCGCGAGGGAAGCTCCTACGAGCAGTACTTC. Amino acids: CASSREGSSYEQYF.

The chain uses TRBV19 and TRBJ1-1, with 8 nucleotides matching TRBD1. The CDR3 contains 16 residues. CDR1 is LNHDA and CDR2 is SQIVND in the germline V gene (reference sequence). The J segment lost 3 bases and the V segment lost 6 bases, leaving 12 bases of the junction unmatched. DNA for the CDR3: TGTGCCAGTAGCCCAGGGTGGACAGGGATACACACTGAAGCTTTCTTT. Encoded protein: CASSPGWTGIHTEAFF.

The rearrangement joins TRBV4-1 to TRBJ2-5, with 9 bases fitting TRBD2. CDR1 is MGHRA, CDR2 YSYEKL, per germline. V was clipped by 4 bases and J by 0 bases; unmatched bases: 12. The CDR3 has 18 amino acids. CDR3 in amino acids: CASSPRDSGGPHQETQYF. The CDR3 DNA sequence: TGCGCCAGCAGCCCCCGGGATAGCGGGGGACCCCACCAAGAGACCCAGTACTTC.

The chain joins TRBV5-6 to TRBJ2-3, with a tentative D call TRBD1 (5 bases). Trimming removed 1 base from V and 4 bases from J, with 13 bases in between. There are 15 residues in the CDR3. Looked up from germline, CDR1 is SGHDT and CDR2 is YYEEEE. CDR3 region: CASSLIGHPSDTQYF. In nucleotides, the CDR3 is TGTGCCAGCAGCTTGATAGGACACCCATCAGATACGCAGTATTTT. Looking up the rest from reference TRBV5-6 and TRBJ2-3 gives the full variable domain: DAGVTQSPTHLIKTRGQQVTLRCSPKSGHDTVSWYQQALGQGPQFIFQYYEEEERQRGNFPDRFSGHQFPNYSSELNVNALLLGDSALYLCASSLIGHPSDTQYFGPGTRLTVL.

This chain links TRBV28 with TRBJ2-2; a possible D gene is TRBD2 (6 bases). Looked up from germline, CDR1 is MDHEN and CDR2 is SYDVKM. V was pared by 6 bases and J by 1 base, with 9 bases between. This CDR3 is 14 amino acids long. CDR3 sequence: CASSPGENTGELFF. The CDR3 DNA follows: TGTGCCAGCAGCCCGGGAGAGAACACCGGGGAGCTGTTTTTT.

This chain joins TRBV1 and TRBJ1-1; the table's D call, TRBD1, was not checked against the DNA. TRBV1 is termed a pseudogene. The length of the CDR3 is 16 residues. The CDR3 sequence: CTSSQARGLPNTEAFF. The CDR3, as DNA: TGCACCAGCAGCCAGGCTAGGGGTCTACCTAACACTGAAGCTTTCTTT.

This clone was observed a single time. The V gene is TRBV6-5, the J gene TRBJ1-4, with D possibly matching TRBD1 (5 bases). The V gene's germline CDR1 is MNHEY and CDR2 SVGAGI. V was cut by 2 bases and J by 4 bases, with 14 bases left in between. The CDR3 is made up of 16 amino acids. The CDR3 DNA follows: TGTGCCAGCAGTTACCTCCCGACAGCCAATAATGAAAAACTGTTTTTT. Protein product: CASSYLPTANNEKLFF.

CDR3 coding DNA: TGTGCCAGCAGTTTGAGCAGGGGTAGCAATCAGCCCCAGCATTTT. Protein sequence: CASSLSRGSNQPQHF. The chain has TRBV28 and TRBJ1-5, with D perhaps matching TRBD1 (6 bases). This CDR3 contains 15 residues. Germline V lookup: CDR1 MDHEN, CDR2 SYDVKM. Trimming removed 3 bases from V and 0 bases from J, with 9 bases in between.

The chain has TRBV7-3 and TRBJ2-7; 10 bases fit TRBD1. This CDR3 region has 15 residues. Germline loops: CDR1 SGHTA, CDR2 FQGTGA. V gave up 3 bases and J gave up 5 bases; unmatched junction bases: 7. CDR3 DNA sequence: TGTGCCAGCAGCTTGTCGGGACAGGGGCTAGACGAGCAGTACTTC. Translation gives CASSLSGQGLDEQYF.

This chain connects TRBV9 to TRBJ2-1; 8 bases match TRBD2. The CDR3 is made up of 15 amino acids. Unmatched junction bases numbered 6, after V lost 3 bases and J lost 4 bases. The V gene's germline CDR1 is SGDLS and CDR2 YYNGEE. Here the CDR3 DNA reads TGTGCCAGCAGCGGGGCGGGGGGACCTTACAATGAGCAGTTCTTC. Its translation is CASSGAGGPYNEQFF.

The chain carries TRBV4-2 and TRBJ2-3; a weak D match, TRBD1 (6 bases). Germline V gene data show CDR1 as LGHNA and CDR2 as YNFKEQ. Trimming removed 0 bases at V and 2 bases at J, with 9 bases between. This CDR3 spans 15 amino acids. CDR3 coding DNA: TGTGCCAGCAGCCAAGACAGGGGCCACACAGATACGCAGTATTTT. Its translation is CASSQDRGHTDTQYF.

This CDR3 reads CASSAAGGRLAKNIQYF. For the CDR3, the DNA is TGTGCCAGCAGTGCCGCCGGGGGACGGTTAGCCAAAAACATTCAGTACTTC. The V and J genes are TRBV6-1 and TRBJ2-4, with a weak D call TRBD2 (6 bases). The CDR3 length is 17 residues. Between the trimmed V and J ends, which lost 4 bases and 0 bases, there was a span of 16 bases. The germline V gene encodes CDR1 MNHNS and CDR2 SASEGT.

The gene calls are TRBV5-1 and TRBJ1-1, with D possibly matching TRBD1 (5 bases). V was trimmed by 3 bases and J by 7 bases, leaving 10 bases between them. The CDR3 covers 12 residues. Germline V lookup: CDR1 SGHRS, CDR2 YFSETQ. CDR3 coding DNA: TGCGCCAGCAGCTCAATGGGGGGTGAAGCTTTCTTT. As protein: CASSSMGGEAFF. Using reference TRBV5-1 and TRBJ1-1 for the parts outside the CDR3, the full variable domain is KAGVTQTPRYLIKTRGQQVTLSCSPISGHRSVSWYQQTPGQGLQFLFEYFSETQRNKGNFPGRFSGRQFSNSRSEMNVSTLELGDSALYLCASSSMGGEAFFGQGTRLTVV.

This clone occurred once. The genes are TRBV4-2 and TRBJ2-7; 8 positions agree with TRBD2. The CDR3 has 15 residues. With V trimmed by 0 bases and J by 2 bases, 3 bases remained unmatched. CDR1 and CDR2 (germline): LGHNA, YNFKEQ. The CDR3 loop is CASSQESGGPYEQYF. CDR3 sequence (DNA): TGTGCCAGCAGCCAAGAAAGCGGGGGACCCTACGAGCAGTACTTC.